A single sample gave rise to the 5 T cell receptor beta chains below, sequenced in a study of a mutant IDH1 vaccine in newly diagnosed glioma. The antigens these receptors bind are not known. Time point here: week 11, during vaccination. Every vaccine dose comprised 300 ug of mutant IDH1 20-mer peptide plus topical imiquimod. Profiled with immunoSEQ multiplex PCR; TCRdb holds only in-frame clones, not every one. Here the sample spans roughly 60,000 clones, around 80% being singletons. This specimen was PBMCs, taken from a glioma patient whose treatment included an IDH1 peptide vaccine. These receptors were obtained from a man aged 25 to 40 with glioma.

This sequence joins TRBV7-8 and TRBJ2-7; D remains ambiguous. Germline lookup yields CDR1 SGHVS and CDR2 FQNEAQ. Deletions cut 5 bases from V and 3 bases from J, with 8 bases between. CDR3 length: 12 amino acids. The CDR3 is CASSPRVYEQYF. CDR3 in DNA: TGTGCCAGCAGCCCTAGGGTCTACGAGCAGTACTTC.

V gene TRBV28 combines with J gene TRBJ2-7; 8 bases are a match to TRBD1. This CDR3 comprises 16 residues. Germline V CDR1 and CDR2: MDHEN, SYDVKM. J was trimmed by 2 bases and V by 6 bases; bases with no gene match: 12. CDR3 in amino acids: CASRDHFLQGAYEQYF. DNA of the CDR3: TGTGCCAGCAGGGACCATTTTCTACAGGGGGCCTACGAGCAGTACTTC.

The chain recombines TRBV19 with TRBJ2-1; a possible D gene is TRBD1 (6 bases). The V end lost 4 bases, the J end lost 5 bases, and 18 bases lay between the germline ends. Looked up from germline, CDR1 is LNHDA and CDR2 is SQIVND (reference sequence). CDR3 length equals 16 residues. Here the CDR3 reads CASSRVGRGHNNEQFF. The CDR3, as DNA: TGTGCCAGTAGTAGGGTAGGAAGGGGACATAACAATGAGCAGTTCTTC.

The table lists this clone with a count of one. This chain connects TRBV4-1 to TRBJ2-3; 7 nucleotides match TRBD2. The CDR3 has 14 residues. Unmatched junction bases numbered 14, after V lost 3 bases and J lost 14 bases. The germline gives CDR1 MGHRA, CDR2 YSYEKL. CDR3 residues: CASSQRGEGLDLYF. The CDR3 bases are TGCGCCAGCAGCCAGAGAGGTGAAGGACTAGATCTGTATTTT.

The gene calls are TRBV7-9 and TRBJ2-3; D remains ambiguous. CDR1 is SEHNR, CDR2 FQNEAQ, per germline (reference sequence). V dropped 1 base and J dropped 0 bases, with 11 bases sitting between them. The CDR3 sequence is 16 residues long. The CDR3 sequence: CASSLDDWSSTDTQYF. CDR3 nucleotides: TGTGCCAGCAGCTTAGATGACTGGTCTAGCACAGATACGCAGTATTTT.